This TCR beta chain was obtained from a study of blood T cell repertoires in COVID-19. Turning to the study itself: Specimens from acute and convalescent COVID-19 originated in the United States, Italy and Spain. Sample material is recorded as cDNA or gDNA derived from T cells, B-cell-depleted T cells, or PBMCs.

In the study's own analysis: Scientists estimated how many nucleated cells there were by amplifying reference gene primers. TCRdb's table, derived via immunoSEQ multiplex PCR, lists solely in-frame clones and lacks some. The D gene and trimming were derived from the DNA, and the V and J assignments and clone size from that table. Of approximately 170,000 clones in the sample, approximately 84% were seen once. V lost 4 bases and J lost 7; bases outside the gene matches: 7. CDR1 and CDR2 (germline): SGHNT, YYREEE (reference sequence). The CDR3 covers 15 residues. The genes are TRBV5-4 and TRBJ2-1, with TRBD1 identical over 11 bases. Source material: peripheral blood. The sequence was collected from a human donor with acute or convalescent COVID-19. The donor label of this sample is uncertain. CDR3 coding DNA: TGTGCCAGCAGCCGAGGGGACAGGGGGGGTAATGAGCAGTTCTTC. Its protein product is CASSRGDRGGNEQFF.